The 4 T cell receptor beta chains below were found in one sample sequenced in a study of blood T cell repertoires in COVID-19. Libraries were prepared by immunoSEQ multiplex PCR; TCRdb keeps only in-frame clonotypes and omits some of them. The table records about 250,000 clones, approximately 85% of them present only once. Specimen: peripheral blood. These receptors were taken from a human donor with COVID-19, enrolled during active disease. The donor label of this sample is uncertain.

This clone was recorded a few times. The sample contains more than one DNA sequence encoding this CDR3. The V call is TRBV5-1, the J call TRBJ2-2; 7 positions agree with TRBD2. The CDR3 spans 15 residues. V was pared by 0 bases and J by 1 base, with 0 bases of the junction left unmatched. Germline CDR1 and CDR2: SGHRS and YFSETQ. DNA for the CDR3: TGCGCCAGCAGCTTGGGCGGGAGGAACACCGGGGAGCTGTTTTTT. As protein: CASSLGGRNTGELFF.

The sample holds one count of this clone. This chain joins TRBV27 and TRBJ2-3, with 8 bases matching TRBD1. Germline V CDR1 and CDR2: MNHEY, SMNVEV (reference sequence). The CDR3 length is 16 residues. The V segment lost 5 bases and the J segment 6 bases; nucleotides outside the gene matches: 13. The CDR3 region has the DNA TGTGCCAGCAGTCGACCCTCCGGGACAGGACCCGATACGCAGTATTTT. Translating it yields CASSRPSGTGPDTQYF.

This clone has just a few counts. This chain uses TRBV7-8 with TRBJ2-7, with D perhaps TRBD1 (5 bases). This CDR3 has 14 residues. V was pared by 5 bases and J by 7 bases, with 18 bases between. The germline V gene encodes CDR1 SGHVS and CDR2 FQNEAQ. For the CDR3, the DNA is TGTGCCAGCAGCCCCGGCCCAGGGCTTTGGGAGCAGTACTTC. Protein sequence: CASSPGPGLWEQYF.

The V call is TRBV11-2, the J call TRBJ2-7; the match to TRBD2 covers 9 bases. The length of the CDR3 is 15 residues. The V segment lost 1 base and the J segment 4 bases; nucleotides outside the gene matches: 5. Per the germline V gene, CDR1 is SGHAT and CDR2 is FQNNGV. For the CDR3, the DNA is TGTGCCAGCAGCTTAGCAGCGGGAGGACTTTACGAGCAGTACTTC. Its protein is CASSLAAGGLYEQYF.